What follows is one TCR beta chain and its context. Its antigen remains unidentified. Within one base of it there is no much larger clone, and no base qualities were kept. The data derive from a study of cytomegalovirus exposure and HLA in healthy donors (TCRdb year 2017). Regarding the complete study: According to an earlier analysis of 450 to 650 of the donors, about 180 million T cells yielded 90 million to 140 million unique TCR beta sequences and 276 Gb of sequence data. All discovery cohort repertoires had been generated using a single sequencing platform. A later genetic analysis used genome-wide SNP genotypes for about 55% of the 666 donors, treating that subset as a discovery cohort. In an earlier analysis of a few hundred of the donors, high-throughput TCR beta sequencing was used to judge whether each TCR beta V gene segment behaved as functional or pseudogenic. Typing coverage differed by locus: A, B, C, DRB1 and DQB1 were typed in roughly 629-640 donors, DQA1 in 522, DPA1 in around 610, and DPB1 in about 450. The study aimed to test whether signatures of past pathogen exposure could be identified by cataloging public T cell receptors. A later analysis re-analyzed previously published TCR beta repertoires from about 730 donors and added high-resolution HLA genotyping to study TCR occurrence patterns. Several DR-DQ haplotypes were treated as single units for association and clustering because of strong linkage in the cohort. The study combined high-throughput TCR immunosequencing, statistical association of individual TCRs with disease status, and machine learning to predict cytomegalovirus infection status. On average, around 200,000 unique TCR beta nucleotide sequences were sequenced per donor among 300 to 500 genotyped donors of the cohort, with about 17% of those sequences being non-productive. Among the roughly 410 genotyped donors, approximately 81% belonged to the genetic ancestry cluster associated with self-reported Caucasian donors. Donor age, sex, ethnicity and CMV serostatus were compiled together with the repertoire data. An early release that covered roughly 600 HLA-typed donors contained approximately 300 gigabases of sequencing data and tens of millions of unique TCR sequences. The study used immunosequencing to profile the T cell repertoires of approximately 630 subjects and linked those repertoires to cytomegalovirus serostatus. Class I and class II HLA loci were covered by the typing at four-digit resolution. A separate validation cohort of some 130 different subjects was used in addition to the approximately 610-subject first cohort. In the later analysis, no new phenotypic data were used to find candidate immune exposures; instead, reliance was placed on TCR beta sequences and their occurrence across donors.

The cohort was made up of 666 healthy bone marrow donors. Cohort members were all nominally healthy when sampled, although unrecorded immune exposures were likely present. The donor was CMV seropositive and belonged to the group of 250 to 300 seropositive cohort members. Every donor gave a peripheral blood sample, and the peripheral blood mononuclear cells from that sample were used for TCR beta sequencing. Genomic DNA extraction from the blood cell samples was performed with the Qiagen DNeasy Blood Extraction Kit. The method behind the library was the immunoSEQ multiplex PCR assay. For the multiplex PCR, a mixture combining 60 forward primers for TCR Vbeta segments and 13 reverse primers for TCR Jbeta segments was used. The CDR3 region of rearranged TCR beta genes was amplified from genomic DNA by a multiplex PCR assay. The amplified TCR beta libraries were sequenced on the Illumina HiSeq System as 87-base-pair reads. As for the authors' bioinformatics: A later analysis tallied tens of millions of unique TCR beta chains across the 610 or so repertoires, and about 10 million of those chains were shared by two or more donors. To remove PCR and sequencing errors, raw reads were error-corrected and collapsed into unique sequences using a nearest-neighbor algorithm that merged closely related sequences. CDR3 sequences were aligned to IMGT reference sequences to assign V, D and J gene segments. For a sequence to be retained, a match of at least six nucleotides to both a V gene segment and a J gene segment was required. Rearrangements were called productive when the CDR3 lacked stop codons and stayed in frame with V and J; all others were non-productive. Following IMGT convention, CDR3 was defined as the stretch from the second conserved V-encoded cysteine up to the conserved J-encoded phenylalanine. The earlier analysis of about 590 of the donors excluded sequences that lacked an unambiguous match to a single V gene segment. In an earlier analysis of a few hundred of the donors, V segments were called functional above 56.7% productive rearrangements and were called segregating when the between-donor standard deviation exceeded 5%. A statistical classification framework was developed to diagnose cytomegalovirus status using the catalog of TCR beta chain sequences. V and J gene assignment, in a later analysis, came from comparing TCR nucleotide sequences with IMGT/GENE-DB human TR gene sequences. Using the TCRdist pipeline, a later analysis assigned CDR3 sequences along with most-parsimonious VDJ recombination scenarios. In a later analysis, each TCR beta chain was defined by its CDR3 amino acid sequence together with its V-gene family, and reads without a unique V-gene family were excluded. In a later analysis, fewer than 600 highly shared, low-generation-probability nucleotide sequences were removed to address suspected cross-contamination and a sequencing artifact. A later analysis calculated a clonal expansion index for each public chain from normalized within-repertoire ranks of inferred template counts. In a later analysis, generation probabilities were computed using a VDJ recombination model fitted to out-of-frame rearrangements, and the results were checked against IGoR. In a later analysis, hypergeometric tests were used to score TCR-TCR, TCR-HLA and TCR-CMV co-occurrence, with a repertoire-size bias correction applied to TCR pairs. To estimate false discovery rates, a later analysis permuted the HLA or CMV assignments 20 times. A later analysis grouped co-occurring TCRs with DBSCAN, adding TCRdist sequence similarity when clustering within HLA-allele-positive subsets. Co-occurrence clustering excluded repertoires with fewer than 30,000 or more than 120,000 public chains, plus five with anomalous nucleotide sharing. TCRdb took this table from immuneACCESS and kept in-frame rearrangements with V and J called. Such tables lack part of the clones; where checked against another copy, unresolved V genes explain under half of the gap, and the rest is unexplained. For V, J and clone size, that table is used; D and trimming come from the DNA. This sample gives around 120,000 clones in total; less than 65% of them show up just once. Of the sample, 8% to 10% is held by the ten largest clones.

The full study reports these points: A later genetic analysis reported fewer N-insertions in productive TCRs among donors in an Asian-associated ancestry cluster than the roughly 700-donor mean. A further reported finding was that TCR beta sequences accurately predicted the HLA-A and HLA-B alleles for most subjects in the first cohort. Strong co-occurrence of HLA alleles, especially DR and DQ, made assigning TCR associations to individual alleles difficult. The study gave a list of 150 to 200 TCR beta chains associated with cytomegalovirus. In an earlier analysis of around 600 of the donors, most TCR beta V segments appeared in productive rearrangements about 87% or about 30% of the time, broadly matching IMGT annotations. A cluster of highly shared sequence variants was judged likely to be a technical artifact of the sequencing pipeline. Because HLA typing was missing for some donors at each locus, association tests included only the typed subset. The earlier analysis of 450 to 700 of the donors excluded some 15 rarely observed V segments, including chromosome 9 orphons, because counts were too low. In both the original and validation cohorts, the classifier was reported to diagnose cytomegalovirus status with high specificity and sensitivity. The authors suggested that the approach could potentially be extended to other disease states and immunological phenotypes. Immune exposure information for the cohort was limited to CMV serostatus. In a later analysis, TCR association rates were found to vary across HLA loci, with the most associated TCRs seen for DRB1 alleles and the fewest for HLA-C alleles. A later analysis found that HLA-associated TCR beta chains were more clonally expanded and had lower generation probabilities than equally common non-associated chains. According to a later analysis, most CMV-associated TCR beta chains appeared to be HLA-restricted, and the HLA associations seemed to be driven largely by CMV exposure. This cohort had only TCR beta chains sequenced, and the lack of alpha or paired-chain data limited which features could be detected. Linkage disequilibrium might explain the correlated functional status among segregating V segments, but an unknown experimental factor could not be excluded. In a later analysis, several top co-occurrence clusters were reported to appear linked to parvovirus B19, influenza, CMV and Epstein-Barr virus. Presence/absence analyses assumed roughly uniform sequencing depth across donors, an assumption that may not hold. Most TCR sequences were seen in very few donors, while some public TCRs were found in many individuals. V-gene and J-gene trimming of TCR beta chains was associated with a missense DCLRE1C variant in a later genetic analysis, and the association was replicated in an independent cohort. Specific HLA alleles were associated with some 15,000 TCR beta sequences at a false discovery rate of 0.05 in a later analysis. A few of the identified cytomegalovirus-associated TCR beta chains were confirmed in vitro to be specific for cytomegalovirus antigens.

This TCR came from a man aged 35 to 55 in good health and CMV-seropositive. The sequencing input was PBMCs.

This receptor has the CDR3 CASSSDRNQETQYF. At the DNA level, the sequence is TGTGCCAGCAGTTCGGACAGAAACCAAGAGACCCAGTACTTC. The chain couples TRBV27 to TRBJ2-5; perhaps TRBD1 is the D gene, with 6 bases matching. The germline V gene (reference sequence) sets CDR1 to MNHEY and CDR2 to SMNVEV. Relative to germline, V is 4 bases shorter and J is 0 bases shorter, with 9 bases between their ends. The CDR3 has 14 amino acids, counting the end cysteine and phenylalanine. Only the CDR3 part of the read is kept: 42 bases, read in frame from the first base.